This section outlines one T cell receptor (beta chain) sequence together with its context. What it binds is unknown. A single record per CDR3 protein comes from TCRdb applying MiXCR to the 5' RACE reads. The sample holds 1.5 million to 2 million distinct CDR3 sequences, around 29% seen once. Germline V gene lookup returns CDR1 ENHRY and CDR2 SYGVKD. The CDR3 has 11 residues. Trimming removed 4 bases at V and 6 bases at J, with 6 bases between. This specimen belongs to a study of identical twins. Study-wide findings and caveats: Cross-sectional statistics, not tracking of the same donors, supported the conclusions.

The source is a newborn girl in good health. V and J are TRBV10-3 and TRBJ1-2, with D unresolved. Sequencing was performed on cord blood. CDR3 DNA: TGTGCCATCAGTGGGACGGATGGCTACACCTTC. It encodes CAISGTDGYTF.